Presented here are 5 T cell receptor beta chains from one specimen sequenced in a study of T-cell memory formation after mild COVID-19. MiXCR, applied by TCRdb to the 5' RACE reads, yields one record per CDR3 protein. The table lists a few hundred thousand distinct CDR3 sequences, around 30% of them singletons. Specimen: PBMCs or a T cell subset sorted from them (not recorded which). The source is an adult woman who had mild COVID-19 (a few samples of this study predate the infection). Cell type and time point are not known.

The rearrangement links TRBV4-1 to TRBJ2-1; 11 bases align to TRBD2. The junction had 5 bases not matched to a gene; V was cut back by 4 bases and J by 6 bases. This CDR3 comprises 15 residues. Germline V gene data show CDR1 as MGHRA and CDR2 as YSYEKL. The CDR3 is CASSPGLAATNEQFF. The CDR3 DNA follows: TGCGCCAGCAGCCCGGGACTAGCGGCAACCAATGAGCAGTTCTTC.

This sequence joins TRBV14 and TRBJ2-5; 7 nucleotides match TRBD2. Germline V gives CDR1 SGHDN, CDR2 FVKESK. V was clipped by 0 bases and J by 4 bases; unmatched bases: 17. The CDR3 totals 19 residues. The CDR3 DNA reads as TGTGCCAGCAGCCAAGAAGGGAGGGGTAGAGGGGTATCCGGAGAGACCCAGTACTTC. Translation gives CASSQEGRGRGVSGETQYF.

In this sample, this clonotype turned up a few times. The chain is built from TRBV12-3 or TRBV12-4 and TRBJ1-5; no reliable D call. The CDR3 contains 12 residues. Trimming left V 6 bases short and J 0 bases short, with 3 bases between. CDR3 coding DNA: TGTGCCAGCAGGGCTAGCAATCAGCCCCAGCATTTT. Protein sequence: CASRASNQPQHF.

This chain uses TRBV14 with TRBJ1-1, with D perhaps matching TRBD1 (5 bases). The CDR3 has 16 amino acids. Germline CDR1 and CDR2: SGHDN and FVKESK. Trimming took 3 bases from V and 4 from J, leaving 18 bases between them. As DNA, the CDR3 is TGTGCCAGCAGCCACCGCCGTGGGGGGGTCGGCACTGAAGCTTTCTTT. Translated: CASSHRRGGVGTEAFF. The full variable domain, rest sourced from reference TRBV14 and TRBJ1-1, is EAGVTQFPSHSVIEKGQTVTLRCDPISGHDNLYWYRRVMGKEIKFLLHFVKESKQDESGMPNNRFLAERTGGTYSTLKVQPAELEDSGVYFCASSHRRGGVGTEAFFGQGTRLTVV.

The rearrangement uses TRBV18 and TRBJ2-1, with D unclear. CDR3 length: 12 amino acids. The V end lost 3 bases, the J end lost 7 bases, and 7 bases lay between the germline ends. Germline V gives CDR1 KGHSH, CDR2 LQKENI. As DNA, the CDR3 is TGTGCCAGCTCACCCGCCCTTAATGAGCAGTTCTTC. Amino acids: CASSPALNEQFF.